The entry that follows covers one T cell receptor beta chain sequence. Using immunoSEQ multiplex PCR, the repertoire was profiled, and TCRdb retains in-frame clones only, with some absent. The top ten hold 0.24% of the sample, which has 70,000 to 85,000 clones, about 95% seen once. The data derive from a study of technical replicates of blood from a few donors. This CDR3 has 14 residues. Trimming left V 0 bases short and J 4 bases short, with 12 bases between. From germline, CDR1 is GTSNPN and CDR2 SVGIG (reference sequence). The source of this sequence is a human donor in good health. The specimen was T cells isolated from PBMCs. The chain is built from TRBV30 and TRBJ1-1; tentatively, D is TRBD1 (6 bases). Here the CDR3 reads CAWSVLSRGTEAFF. CDR3 bases: TGTGCCTGGAGTGTACTTTCCAGGGGCACTGAAGCTTTCTTT.